Sequencing of this T cell receptor beta chain was carried out in a study of human T cells and chemical hapten exposure. Specified time point: pre-sensitization, week 0. Treatment given: therapeutic diphenylcyclopropenone sensitization with weekly scalp DPC. TCRdb recomputed calls from the RACE reads with MiXCR, one row per CDR3 protein. The table shows tens of thousands of distinct CDR3 sequences, with around 9.6% occurring only once. Deletions cut 7 bases from V and 5 bases from J, with 8 bases between. The CDR3 runs 12 residues. Germline CDR1 LNHDA, CDR2 SQIVND (reference sequence). Findings and caveats of the study: Counts of expanded TCRs (at PT1) showed a positive correlation with patch test score. Expanded TCRs made up significantly more big CDR3 similarity clusters than controls did.

This clonotype was found many times. The target antigen is unknown. This TCR derives from a woman aged 40 to 55 with alopecia areata. Some clones in this sample may be carry-over from other donors' samples. The chain is built from TRBV19 and TRBJ2-2; the D gene is possibly TRBD1 (5 bases). The material sequenced was whole blood, taken in connection with sensitization to the hapten diphenylcyclopropenone (DPC). The CDR3 here is CASTRVTGELFF. In nucleotides, the CDR3 is TGTGCCAGTACCAGGGTAACCGGGGAGCTGTTTTTT. Full variable domain (remainder filled in from reference TRBV19 and TRBJ2-2): DGGITQSPKYLFRKEGQNVTLSCEQNLNHDAMYWYRQDPGQGLRLIYYSQIVNDFQKGDIAEGYSVSREKKESFPLTVTSAQKNPTAFYLCASTRVTGELFFGEGSRLTVL.